This T cell receptor (beta chain) appears in the sequencing data of a study of breast tumors, draining lymph nodes, adjacent tissues. Germline-derived CDR1 and CDR2 are SQVTM and ANQGSEA. The CDR3 spans 13 residues. Trimming took 7 bases from V and 3 from J, leaving 15 bases between them. Of note for this clonotype: The antigen is not known.

Broader study findings: Data only fit, rather than demonstrated, lymph node origin of most tumor T cells.

TCRdb re-called the multiplex PCR reads with MiXCR, one entry per CDR3 protein. Seen here are about 32,000 distinct CDR3 sequences, approximately 37% observed once, and the top ten hold roughly 10%. The TCR was taken from a female donor with breast cancer. Some clones in this sample may be carry-over from other donors' samples. This chain links TRBV29-1 with TRBJ1-2; D not certain. The material sequenced was breast tumor tissue. The CDR3 here is CSAKAASDYGYTF. The CDR3 bases are TGCAGCGCTAAGGCAGCTTCGGACTATGGCTACACCTTC.